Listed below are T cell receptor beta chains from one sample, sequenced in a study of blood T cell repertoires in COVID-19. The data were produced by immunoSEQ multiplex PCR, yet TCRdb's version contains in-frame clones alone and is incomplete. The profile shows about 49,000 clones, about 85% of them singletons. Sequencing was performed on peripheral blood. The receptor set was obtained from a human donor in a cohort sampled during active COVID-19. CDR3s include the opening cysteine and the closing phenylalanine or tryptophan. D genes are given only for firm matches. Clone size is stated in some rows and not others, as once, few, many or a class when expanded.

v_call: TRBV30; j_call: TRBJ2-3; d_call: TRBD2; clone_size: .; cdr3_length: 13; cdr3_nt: TGTGCCTGGAATGTAGCGGGCGGCCCCACTGTGCATTTT; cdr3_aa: CAWNVAGGPTVHF
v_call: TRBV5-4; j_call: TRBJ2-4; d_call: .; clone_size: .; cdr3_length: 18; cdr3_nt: TGTGCCAGCAGCGACACCCTTACAGGGGGGGAACCCAAAAACATTCAGTACTTC; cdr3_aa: CASSDTLTGGEPKNIQYF
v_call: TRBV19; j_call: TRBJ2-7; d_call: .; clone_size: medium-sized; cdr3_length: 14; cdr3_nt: TGTGCCATCCCATACGGGAGTACGCACTACGAGCAGTACTTC; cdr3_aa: CAIPYGSTHYEQYF
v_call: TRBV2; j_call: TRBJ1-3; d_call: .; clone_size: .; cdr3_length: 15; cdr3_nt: TGTGCCAGCATGGGCAGGACGGGGTCTGGAAACACCATATATTTT; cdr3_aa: CASMGRTGSGNTIYF
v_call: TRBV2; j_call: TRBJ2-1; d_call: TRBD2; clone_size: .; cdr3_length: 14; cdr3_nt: TGTGCCACCAAGCGGGGGGAGTCCTACAATGAGCAGTTCTTC; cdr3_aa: CATKRGESYNEQFF
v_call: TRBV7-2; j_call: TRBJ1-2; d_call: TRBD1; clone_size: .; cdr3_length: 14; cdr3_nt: TGTGCCAGCAGCGCGGGACAGGGGGACTATGGCTACACCTTC; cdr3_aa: CASSAGQGDYGYTF
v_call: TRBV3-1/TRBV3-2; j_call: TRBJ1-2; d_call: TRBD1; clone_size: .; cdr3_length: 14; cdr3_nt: TGTGCCAGCAGCCAAGGGACAGGGGCCTATGGCTACACCTTC; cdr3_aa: CASSQGTGAYGYTF
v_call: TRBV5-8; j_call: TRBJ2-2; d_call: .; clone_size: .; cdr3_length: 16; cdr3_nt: TGTGCCAGCAGCTCGGGACACCTAGAGATCACCGGGGAGCTGTTTTTT; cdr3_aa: CASSSGHLEITGELFF
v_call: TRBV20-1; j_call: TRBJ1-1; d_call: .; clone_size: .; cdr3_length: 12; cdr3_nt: TGCAGTGCTAGTACGGGAAAGACTGAAGCTTTCTTT; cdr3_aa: CSASTGKTEAFF
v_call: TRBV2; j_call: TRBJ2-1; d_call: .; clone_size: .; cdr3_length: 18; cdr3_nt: TGTGCCAGCAGTGATGGTGGGTGGGGGCCTAGCTCCTACAATGAGCAGTTCTTC; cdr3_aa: CASSDGGWGPSSYNEQFF
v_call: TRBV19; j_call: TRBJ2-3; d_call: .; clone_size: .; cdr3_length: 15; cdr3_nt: TGTGCCAGTAGTATTGGGGCGGGGAGCACAGATACGCAGTATTTT; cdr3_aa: CASSIGAGSTDTQYF
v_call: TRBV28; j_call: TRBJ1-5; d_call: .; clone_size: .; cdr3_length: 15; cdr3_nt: TGTGCCAGCAGCCTTACAGGGTCGTACAATCAGCCCCAGCATTTT; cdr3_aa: CASSLTGSYNQPQHF
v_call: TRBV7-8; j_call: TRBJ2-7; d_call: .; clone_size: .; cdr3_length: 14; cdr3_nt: TGTGCCAGCAGCTTAAACAGCATCTCCTACGAGCAGTACTTC; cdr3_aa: CASSLNSISYEQYF
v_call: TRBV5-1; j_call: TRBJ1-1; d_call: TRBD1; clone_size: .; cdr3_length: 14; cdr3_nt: TGCGCCAGCAGCTCCTTAGGGACAGGCACTGAAGCTTTCTTT; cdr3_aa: CASSSLGTGTEAFF
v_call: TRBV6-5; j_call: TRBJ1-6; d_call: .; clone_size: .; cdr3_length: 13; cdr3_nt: TGTGCCAGCACTAAAAGGGGATCTTCACCCCTCCACTTT; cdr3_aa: CASTKRGSSPLHF
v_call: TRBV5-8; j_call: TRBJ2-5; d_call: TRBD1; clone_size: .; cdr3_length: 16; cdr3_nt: TGTGCCAGCAGCTTATTAGGGACAGGGGGCTTTGAGACCCAGTACTTC; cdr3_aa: CASSLLGTGGFETQYF
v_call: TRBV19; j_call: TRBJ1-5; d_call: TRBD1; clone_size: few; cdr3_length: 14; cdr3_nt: TGTGCCAGTAGTATGGACAGGGTGACTCAGCCCCAGCATTTT; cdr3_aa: CASSMDRVTQPQHF
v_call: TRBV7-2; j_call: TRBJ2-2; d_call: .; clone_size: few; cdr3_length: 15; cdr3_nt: TGTGCCAGCAGCCCCCGCGGGGCGGTCACCGGGGAGCTGTTTTTT; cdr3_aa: CASSPRGAVTGELFF
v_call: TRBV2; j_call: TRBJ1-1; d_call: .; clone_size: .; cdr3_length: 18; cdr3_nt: TGTGCCAGCAGTGATCGTTTTGGTTCGGGGGGCCGAGACACTGAAGCTTTCTTT; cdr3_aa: CASSDRFGSGGRDTEAFF
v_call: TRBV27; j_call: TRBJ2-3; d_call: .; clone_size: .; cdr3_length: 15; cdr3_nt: TGTGCCAGCAGTTTACGACTCCTAGACACAGATACGCAGTATTTT; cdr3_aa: CASSLRLLDTDTQYF
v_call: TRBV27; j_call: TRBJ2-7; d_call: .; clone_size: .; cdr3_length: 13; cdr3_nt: TGTGCCAGCAGTCCCTATAACAGGGACGAGCAGTACTTC; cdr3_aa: CASSPYNRDEQYF
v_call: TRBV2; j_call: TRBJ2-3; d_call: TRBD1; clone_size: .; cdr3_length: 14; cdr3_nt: TGTGCCAGCAACCCCGAGGGGGCGGGCGATACGCAGTATTTT; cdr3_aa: CASNPEGAGDTQYF
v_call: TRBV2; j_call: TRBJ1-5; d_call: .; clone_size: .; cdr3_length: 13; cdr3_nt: TGTGCCAGCAGGGGGGGAGGCAATCAGCCCCAGCATTTT; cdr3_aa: CASRGGGNQPQHF
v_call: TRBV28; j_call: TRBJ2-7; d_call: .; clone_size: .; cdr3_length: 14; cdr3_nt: TGTGCCAGCAGTTTAGCCGGGTCCTCCTACGAGCAGTACTTC; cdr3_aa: CASSLAGSSYEQYF
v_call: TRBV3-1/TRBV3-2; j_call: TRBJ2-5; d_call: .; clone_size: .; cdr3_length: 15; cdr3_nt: TGTGCCAGCAGCCGGCGGGGGCCGGACCAAGAGACCCAGTACTTC; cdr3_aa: CASSRRGPDQETQYF
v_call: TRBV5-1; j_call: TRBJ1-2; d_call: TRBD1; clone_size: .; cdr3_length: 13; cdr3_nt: TGCGCCAGCAGCCTGGAGGGGACAGTTGGCTACACCTTC; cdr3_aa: CASSLEGTVGYTF
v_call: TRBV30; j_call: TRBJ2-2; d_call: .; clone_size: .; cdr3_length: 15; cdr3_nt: TGTGCCTGGAGTGGGAGGGGTCGGAACACCGGGGAGCTGTTTTTT; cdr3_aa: CAWSGRGRNTGELFF
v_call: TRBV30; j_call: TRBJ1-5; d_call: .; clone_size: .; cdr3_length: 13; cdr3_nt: TGTGCCTGGGGAGGACAGTCCAATCAGCCCCAGCATTTT; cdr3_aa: CAWGGQSNQPQHF
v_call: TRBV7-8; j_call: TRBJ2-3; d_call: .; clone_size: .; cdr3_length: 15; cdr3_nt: TGTGCCAGCAGCTTAGGAGGACACAGCACAGATACGCAGTATTTT; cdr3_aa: CASSLGGHSTDTQYF
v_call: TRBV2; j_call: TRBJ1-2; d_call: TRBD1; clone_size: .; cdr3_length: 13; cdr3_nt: TGTGCCAGCAGTGACAGGGGGCGAGGAGGCTACACCTTC; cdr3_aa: CASSDRGRGGYTF
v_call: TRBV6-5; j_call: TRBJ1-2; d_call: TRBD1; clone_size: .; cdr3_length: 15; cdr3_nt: TGTGCCAGCAGTTACTGGGGACAGGGGACAGGAGGCTACACCTTC; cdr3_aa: CASSYWGQGTGGYTF
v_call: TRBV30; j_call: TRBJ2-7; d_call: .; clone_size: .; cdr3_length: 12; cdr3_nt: TGTGCCTGGAGTAAACAGGGCTACGAGCAGTACTTC; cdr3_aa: CAWSKQGYEQYF